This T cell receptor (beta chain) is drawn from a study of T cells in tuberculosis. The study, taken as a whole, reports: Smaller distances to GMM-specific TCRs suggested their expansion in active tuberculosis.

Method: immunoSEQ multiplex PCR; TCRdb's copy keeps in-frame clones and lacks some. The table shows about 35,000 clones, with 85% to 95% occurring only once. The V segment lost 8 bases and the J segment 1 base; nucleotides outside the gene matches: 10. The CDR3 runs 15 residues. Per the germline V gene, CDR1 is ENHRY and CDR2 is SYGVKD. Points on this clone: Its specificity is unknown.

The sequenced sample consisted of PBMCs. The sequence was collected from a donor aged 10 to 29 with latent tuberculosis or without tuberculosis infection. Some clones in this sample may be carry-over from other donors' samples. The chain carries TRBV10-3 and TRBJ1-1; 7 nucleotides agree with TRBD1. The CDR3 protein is CAISQQGQGNTEAFF. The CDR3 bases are TGTGCCATCTCCCAACAGGGGCAGGGGAACACTGAAGCTTTCTTT.